This TCR beta chain was identified during a study of PD-1 blockade in classical Hodgkin lymphoma. This clone occurred once. No antigen is known for it. CDR1 is MNHEY and CDR2 is SMNVEV in the germline V gene (reference sequence). The V gene lost 5 bases and the J gene lost 5 bases, with 12 bases spanning the gap. CDR3 size: 13 residues. Study conclusions and caveats: TCR diversity at baseline was reported to be reduced in newly diagnosed patients relative to healthy donors. Sources of repertoire differences remain undefined, possibly disease activity or prior therapy.

Using immunoSEQ multiplex PCR, the repertoire was profiled, and TCRdb retains in-frame clones only, with some absent. The table has tens of thousands of clones, around 90% seen once; the top ten hold 0.2% to 0.3%. Brentuximab vedotin exposure varied, and every patient relapsed after autologous stem cell transplantation. Purification of CD4+ T cells from thawed PBMCs was achieved by magnetic negative selection. V is TRBV27 and J is TRBJ2-5; maybe TRBD2 (6 bases). This receptor was identified in a human donor with classical Hodgkin lymphoma. This specimen was CD4+ T cells from blood, taken at baseline. CDR3 sequence (DNA): TGTGCCAGCAGTGTTAGGGGAGGTGAGACCCAGTACTTC. Protein sequence: CASSVRGGETQYF.